These 23 T cell receptor beta chains came from one sample sequenced in a study of esophageal squamous cell carcinoma under preoperative chemotherapy. Time point defined: after preoperative PTX-NDP chemotherapy. In TCRdb, the PCR reads were re-called with MiXCR into one record per CDR3 protein. Here the sample spans roughly 20,000 distinct CDR3 sequences, roughly 46% being singletons. This specimen was acquired from a patient given preoperative chemotherapy. The receptor source for this set is a human donor with esophageal squamous cell carcinoma. The donor label of this sample is uncertain.

This clonotype was recorded only once. Its ends do not fully match the called genes, so a read error is possible. The chain recombines TRBV12-3 or TRBV12-4 with TRBJ2-5; 7 bases are shared with TRBD2. This CDR3 contains 17 residues. CDR3 amino acids: CASSTNPGTTNQETQYF. The CDR3, as DNA: TGTGCCAGCAGTACTAATCCCGGGACTACCAATCAAGAGACGCAGTACTTC.

The chain has TRBV12-3 or TRBV12-4 and TRBJ2-3, with 10 bases matching TRBD2. Trimming cost V 3 bases and J 7 bases; bases outside gene matches: 7. This CDR3 has 15 amino acids. DNA of the CDR3: TGTGCCAGCAGTTTCTCAGCGGGGGGGTCATATACGCAGTATTTT. Translating gives CASSFSAGGSYTQYF.

This clonotype was counted ten times or more. The chain couples TRBV24-1 to TRBJ2-6, with D unresolved. The germline V and J ends were trimmed by 5 bases and 6 bases, with 4 bases remaining between them. The CDR3 contains 12 residues. Germline V gene lookup returns CDR1 KGHDR and CDR2 SFDVKD. This CDR3 is CATSVEANVLTF. The CDR3, as DNA: TGTGCCACCAGTGTTGAGGCCAACGTCCTGACTTTC.

This clonotype ranks as medium-sized. J is TRBJ2-1 and V is TRBV6-1; 8 nucleotides agree with TRBD2. J lost 9 bases, V lost 6 bases, and 7 bases had no gene match. This CDR3 has 13 residues. CDR1 is MNHNS, CDR2 SASEGT, per germline. In DNA form, the CDR3 reads TGTGCCAGCAGACTAGCGGTAGAGGGTGAGCAGTTCTTC. Its translation is CASRLAVEGEQFF.

With regard to this clonotype: A junction boundary mismatches the germline segment, possibly from a read error. This sequence joins TRBV10-3 and TRBJ2-3, with D possibly called TRBD1 or TRBD2 (6 bases each). Germline assignment: CDR1 ENHRY and CDR2 SYGVKD. The CDR3 is made up of 13 amino acids. CDR3: CATGEWDTDTQYF. The CDR3 nucleotides are TGTGCCACGGGGGAGTGGGACACAGACACGCAGTATTTC.

The rearrangement joins TRBV7-9 to TRBJ2-1, with 12 bases lining up with TRBD2. V lost 5 bases and J lost 3; bases outside the gene matches: 2. Per germline, CDR1 SEHNR and CDR2 FQNEAQ (reference sequence). The CDR3 length is 15 residues. CDR3 sequence reads: CASSRTSGDYNEQFF. CDR3 sequence (DNA): TGTGCCAGCAGCCGGACTAGCGGGGACTACAATGAGCAGTTCTTC.

The chain uses TRBV5-4 and TRBJ2-5, with D possibly called TRBD1 or TRBD2 (5 bases each). The J call may be mistaken, given a closer DNA end match to TRBJ2-7. This CDR3 has 13 residues. Per germline, CDR1 SGHNT and CDR2 YYREEE (reference sequence). The DNA of the CDR3 is TGTGCCAGCAGCTGGGACGGAAGATACGAGCAGTACTTC. Encoded protein: CASSWDGRYEQYF.

This clonotype was recorded a few times. The chain carries TRBV7-3 and TRBJ2-1, with 14 bases identical to TRBD2. Germline V gives CDR1 SGHTA, CDR2 FQGTGA. The CDR3 runs 16 residues. The junction had 5 bases not matched to a gene; V was cut back by 5 bases and J by 5 bases. CDR3 sequence: CASSPSGLAGDNEQFF. CDR3 DNA sequence: TGTGCCAGCAGCCCCTCGGGACTAGCGGGAGACAATGAGCAGTTCTTC.

With regard to this clonotype: At one of its ends the junction is not consistent with the germline gene, which may arise from a read error. The chain has TRBV7-3 and TRBJ2-3; D is unresolved. The CDR3 is made up of 14 amino acids. The germline V gene has CDR1 SGHTA and CDR2 FQGTGA. The CDR3, as DNA: TGTGCCAGCAGCCCGGGCCGAGCGCAAGATACGCAGTATTTC. This sequence encodes CASSPGRAQDTQYF.

The chain combines TRBV15 with TRBJ2-5; D not resolved. Near its end, the DNA agrees better with TRBJ2-7, so the J call may be wrong. This CDR3 has 13 amino acids. CDR1 is LNHNV, CDR2 YYDKDF, per germline (reference sequence). CDR3 sequence: CATSRDRGYEQYF. As DNA, the CDR3 is TGTGCCACCAGCAGAGATCGTGGCTACGAGCAGTACTTC.

This chain uses TRBV20-1 with TRBJ1-4, with D hard to call. This CDR3 has 14 residues. V gave up 1 base and J gave up 5 bases, with 11 bases separating them. Germline CDR1 is DFQATT and CDR2 is SNEGSKA (reference sequence). CDR3 DNA sequence: TGCAGTGCTAGAGTCGAGGGAAACAATGAAAAACTGTTTTTT. Protein sequence: CSARVEGNNEKLFF.

This chain uses TRBV6-1 with TRBJ2-2, with TRBD1 matching 7 bases. The better agreement between TRBJ2-3 and the DNA end casts doubt on the J call. This CDR3 contains 14 residues. Looked up from germline, CDR1 is MNHNS and CDR2 is SASEGT. Here the CDR3 reads CASSLGVNTGEQYF. The CDR3 bases are TGTGCCAGCAGCCTGGGAGTCAACACAGGGGAGCAGTATTTT.

At least ten counts were recorded for this clonotype. The genes are TRBV12-3 or TRBV12-4 and TRBJ2-7; TRBD2 aligns across 8 bases. CDR3 length: 16 residues. After removal of 6 bases from V and 2 bases from J, the junction contained 12 bases not matched to a gene. The CDR3 DNA sequence: TGTGCCAGCAGCCCCACTTGGCGGGGGGCCACCTACGAGCAGTACTTC. Its translation is CASSPTWRGATYEQYF.

This sequence joins TRBV7-2 and TRBJ2-4; TRBD2 matches 7 bases. The CDR3 is 15 amino acids. V gave up 6 bases and J gave up 13 bases; unmatched junction bases: 18. In germline, CDR1 is SGHTA, CDR2 FQGNSA. The DNA of the CDR3 is TGTGCCAGCAGTCCGACGGGCGCTAGCGGCAATGAGCAGTACTTC. It is translated as CASSPTGASGNEQYF.

To note about this clonotype: At one of its ends the junction is not consistent with the germline gene, which may arise from a read error. The genes are TRBV7-6 and TRBJ2-5; possibly TRBD1 or TRBD2 for D (5 bases each). The better agreement between TRBJ2-3 and the DNA end casts doubt on the J call. The germline CDR1 and CDR2 sequences are SGHVS and FNYEAQ. This CDR3 is 15 amino acids long. CDR3 loop: CARGLCGRDQDTQYF. The DNA for the CDR3 is TGTGCCAGGGGCCTCTGTGGCCGGGACCAAGATACCCAGTATTTT.

In this sample, this clonotype is medium-sized. V is TRBV11-3 and J is TRBJ2-1, with no clear D. V gave up 1 base and J gave up 0 bases, with 10 bases separating them. The CDR3 is made up of 16 amino acids. The V gene's germline CDR1 is SGHNT and CDR2 YENEEA. CDR3 nucleotide sequence: TGTGCCAGCAGCTTAGGCTATCTTGACTCCTACAATGAGCAGTTCTTC. This translates into CASSLGYLDSYNEQFF.

This clonotype was detected many times. This may stem from a read error, because a much larger clone lies one nucleotide away. V gene TRBV11-3 combines with J gene TRBJ2-5; TRBD2 matches at 10 bases. Unmatched junction bases numbered 13, after V lost 4 bases and J lost 11 bases. This CDR3 spans 15 amino acids. CDR1 is SGHNT and CDR2 is YENEEA in the germline V gene. In DNA form, the CDR3 reads TGTGCCAGCAGCTCTAGCGGGAGTCGGTACAATGAGCAGTACTTC. Amino acid sequence: CASSSSGSRYNEQYF.

The V gene is TRBV11-2, the J gene TRBJ2-1; D might be TRBD2 (6 bases). The V gene lost 1 base and the J gene lost 8 bases, with 12 bases spanning the gap. CDR1 is SGHAT and CDR2 is FQNNGV in the germline V gene. CDR3 size: 14 residues. The DNA of the CDR3 is TGTGCCAGCAGCTTAGCGGGGGAAGTCTATGAGCAGTTCTTC. It translates to CASSLAGEVYEQFF. The entire variable domain, with the rest obtained from reference TRBV11-2 and TRBJ2-1, is as follows: EAGVAQSPRYKIIEKRQSVAFWCNPISGHATLYWYQQILGQGPKLLIQFQNNGVVDDSQLPKDRFSAERLKGVDSTLKIQPAKLEDSAVYLCASSLAGEVYEQFFGPGTRLTVL.

This clonotype was observed a handful of times. The chain employs TRBV6-1 and TRBJ2-1; a weak D match, TRBD2 (6 bases). The germline V gene encodes CDR1 MNHNS and CDR2 SASEGT. CDR3 length equals 12 residues. V lost 4 bases and J 16 bases, leaving 17 bases between the germline ends. Written as DNA, the CDR3 is TGTGCCAGCAGTGTTGAGGGCGCGGGGCTATTCTTC. Amino acids: CASSVEGAGLFF.

This clonotype was counted a few times. The chain has TRBV7-8 and TRBJ2-3; D is undetermined. CDR1 is SGHVS and CDR2 is FQNEAQ in the germline V gene. The CDR3 length is 12 residues. V was clipped by 4 bases and J by 4 bases, with 6 bases between them. CDR3 in amino acids: CASSSRADTQYF. The CDR3 coding sequence is TGTGCCAGCAGCTCTAGGGCAGATACGCAGTATTTT.

With respect to this clonotype: A read error may produce the germline difference seen at one junction end. The chain uses TRBV7-2 and TRBJ2-5; either TRBD1 or TRBD2 may fit D (5 bases each). From germline, CDR1 is SGHTA and CDR2 FQGNSA. The CDR3 has 14 amino acids. This CDR3 reads CASSPTGDQETRLF. Written as DNA, the CDR3 is TGTGCCAGCAGCCCTACCGGGGACCAAGAGACCCGACTTTTC.

This clonotype was observed at least ten times. The chain is built from TRBV19 and TRBJ2-5, with TRBD2 as a possible D gene (6 bases). Germline V CDR1 and CDR2: LNHDA, SQIVND (reference sequence). The V end lost 5 bases, the J end lost 7 bases, and 17 bases lay between the germline ends. There are 14 residues in the CDR3. The CDR3: CASSPGRGKGTQYF. CDR3 nucleotides: TGTGCCAGTAGTCCGGGTCGGGGGAAGGGGACCCAGTACTTC.

The genes are TRBV7-3 and TRBJ2-1; TRBD1 might be the D (6 bases). Germline assignment: CDR1 SGHTA and CDR2 FQGTGA. V was cut by 5 bases and J by 10 bases, with 18 bases left in between. This CDR3 contains 14 residues. The CDR3 reads CASSHGTRGYEQFF. In DNA, the CDR3 is TGTGCCAGCAGCCACGGGACAAGGGGCTACGAGCAGTTCTTC. The entire variable domain, with the rest obtained from reference TRBV7-3 and TRBJ2-1, is as follows: GAGVSQTPSNKVTEKGKYVELRCDPISGHTALYWYRQSLGQGPEFLIYFQGTGAADDSGLPNDRFFAVRPEGSVSTLKIQRTERGDSAVYLCASSHGTRGYEQFFGPGTRLTVL.